Following are 32 T cell receptor beta chains from one sample sequenced in a study of CD8 T cells in ankylosing spondylitis. Whole-study findings and limits: Characteristic, it appeared, of ankylosing spondylitis blood was a TCR beta motif of several highly homologous variants.

Each CDR3 protein gets one entry after TCRdb re-called the 5' RACE reads with MiXCR. There are fewer than 750,000 distinct CDR3 sequences in the sample; around 20% occur only once, and 15% to 20% lies in the top ten. The antigens for these receptors are not known. Sequenced sample: blood, either unsorted or a sorted T cell fraction (not recorded which). Every receptor here comes from a male donor with ankylosing spondylitis.

DNA of the CDR3: TGCGCCAGCAGCCAAGGACACAGCAGCTCCTACGAGCAGTACTTC. Translating gives CASSQGHSSSYEQYF. V is TRBV4-3 and J is TRBJ2-7, with D uncertain. V gave up 1 base and J gave up 0 bases, with 10 bases separating them. Germline V gives CDR1 LGHNA, CDR2 YSLEER. There are 15 residues in the CDR3.

This clonotype was recorded a few times. The J gene is TRBJ2-1, the V gene TRBV9; 13 bases are a match to TRBD2. J lost 7 bases, V lost 4 bases, and 11 bases had no gene match. The CDR3 has 17 amino acids. Looked up from germline, CDR1 is SGDLS and CDR2 is YYNGEE. The CDR3 coding sequence is TGTGCCAGCAGCCACGTAGTACTAGCGGGAGGGTTGAATGAGCAGTTCTTC. Amino acid sequence: CASSHVVLAGGLNEQFF.

This clonotype has a handful of counts. The V gene is TRBV10-3, the J gene TRBJ2-1, with 14 bases fitting TRBD2. Germline V lookup: CDR1 ENHRY, CDR2 SYGVKD. The CDR3 sequence is 18 residues long. The V gene end was trimmed by 3 bases and the J gene end by 2 bases; junction bases not matched to a gene: 6. DNA of the CDR3: TGTGCCATCAGTGACCCGGGACTAGCGGGAGTGCCCTACAATGAGCAGTTCTTC. This gives the protein CAISDPGLAGVPYNEQFF.

The chain carries TRBV5-1 and TRBJ2-7; D unresolved. Trimming took off 0 bases at V and 1 base at J, with 20 bases between the two ends. Germline lookup yields CDR1 SGHRS and CDR2 YFSETQ. The CDR3 has 18 residues. CDR3 in DNA: TGCGCCAGCAGCTTGGGGTTGGTGGTAGTGGCAACTTCCTACGAGCAGTACTTC. It codes for CASSLGLVVVATSYEQYF.

Only a few counts were recorded for this clonotype. V and J are TRBV20-1 and TRBJ2-6; 8 nucleotides line up with TRBD1. CDR3 length equals 18 residues. Germline CDR1 is DFQATT and CDR2 is SNEGSKA (reference sequence). V lost 4 bases to trimming and J lost 0 bases; unmatched junction nucleotides: 11. The CDR3 DNA sequence: TGCAGTGCTACCCCTAAAGGGACAGGACTCTCTGGGGCCAACGTCCTGACTTTC. Translating gives CSATPKGTGLSGANVLTF.

The chain joins TRBV5-5 to TRBJ2-1; 9 bases match TRBD2. Germline trimming cut 0 bases from V and 3 bases from J; bases unmatched to any gene: 7. Germline loops: CDR1 SGHKS, CDR2 YYEKEE (reference sequence). This CDR3 comprises 17 residues. This CDR3 is CASSLALAGEGYNEQFF. CDR3 bases: TGTGCCAGCAGCTTGGCCTTAGCGGGAGAGGGCTACAATGAGCAGTTCTTC.

This chain joins TRBV19 and TRBJ2-1; D unresolved. Trimming removed 2 bases from V and 2 bases from J, with 13 bases in between. The CDR3 is 16 residues long. The germline CDR1 and CDR2 sequences are LNHDA and SQIVND (reference sequence). The CDR3 DNA reads TGTGCCAGTAGTATATCTCCCCTGGGAACCTACAATGAGCAGTTCTTC. It translates to CASSISPLGTYNEQFF.

The J gene is TRBJ2-5, the V gene TRBV12-3 or TRBV12-4; maybe TRBD1 (5 bases). The CDR3 sequence is 12 residues long. Trimming left V 7 bases short and J 1 base short, with 7 bases between. CDR3 amino acids: CASKDSQETQYF. CDR3 sequence (DNA): TGTGCCAGCAAAGACAGCCAAGAGACCCAGTACTTC.

This clonotype was seen at least ten times. The rearrangement joins TRBV9 to TRBJ2-1; TRBD2 might be the D (6 bases). The V end lost 0 bases, the J end lost 6 bases, and 13 bases lay between the germline ends. This CDR3 region has 15 residues. Germline CDR1 and CDR2: SGDLS and YYNGEE. CDR3 coding DNA: TGTGCCAGCAGCGTAGGCGCTGGAGGGCTCAATGAGCAGTTCTTC. Translating gives CASSVGAGGLNEQFF. The whole variable domain, filled in from reference TRBV9 and TRBJ2-1, reads DSGVTQTPKHLITATGQRVTLRCSPRSGDLSVYWYQQSLDQGLQFLIQYYNGEERAKGNILERFSAQQFPDLHSELNLSSLELGDSALYFCASSVGAGGLNEQFFGPGTRLTVL.

This clonotype was picked up a small number of times. V gene TRBV7-8 combines with J gene TRBJ1-6, with 7 bases that match TRBD1. V lost 0 bases to trimming and J lost 5 bases; unmatched junction nucleotides: 4. Germline V lookup: CDR1 SGHVS, CDR2 FQNEAQ. The CDR3 consists of 16 residues. CDR3 DNA: TGTGCCAGCAGCTTAGCATACGGACAGGATAATTCACCCCTCCACTTT. Its translation is CASSLAYGQDNSPLHF.

The table lists this clonotype with many counts. V is TRBV20-1 and J is TRBJ2-1, with D unclear. Trimming removed 2 bases at V and 2 bases at J, with 7 bases between. Germline V gene lookup returns CDR1 DFQATT and CDR2 SNEGSKA (reference sequence). CDR3 size: 13 residues. The CDR3 protein is CSARFTAYNEQFF. CDR3 in DNA: TGCAGTGCTAGATTCACTGCCTACAATGAGCAGTTCTTC.

V usage is TRBV5-6 and J usage is TRBJ2-5; D may match TRBD1 or TRBD2 (7 bases each). From germline, CDR1 is SGHDT and CDR2 YYEEEE. The CDR3 runs to 16 residues. Trimming took 2 bases from V and 4 from J, leaving 18 bases between them. CDR3 sequence (DNA): TGTGCCAGCAGCTTTGAAGGCAGGGAGGGGGCAGAGACCCAGTACTTC. The encoded protein is CASSFEGREGAETQYF.

This clonotype has just a few counts. The V and J genes are TRBV7-8 and TRBJ2-7, with D tentatively TRBD2 (7 bases). Trimming shortened V by 6 bases and J by 1 base, and 16 bases separated the two germline ends. In germline, CDR1 is SGHVS, CDR2 FQNEAQ. The CDR3 loop spans 15 amino acids. CDR3: CASSPKGGASYEQYF. The CDR3 DNA follows: TGTGCCAGCAGTCCGAAAGGGGGGGCTTCCTACGAGCAGTACTTC.

This chain links TRBV11-2 with TRBJ2-3, with 9 bases identical to TRBD2. The CDR3 runs 17 residues. Germline V gene lookup returns CDR1 SGHAT and CDR2 FQNNGV. Germline trimming cut 5 bases from V and 2 bases from J; bases unmatched to any gene: 11. CDR3 amino acids: CASSPGRLAGNTDTQYF. The DNA for the CDR3 is TGTGCCAGCAGCCCGGGGCGCCTAGCGGGGAACACAGATACGCAGTATTTT.

This clonotype was counted only a few times. V and J are TRBV18 and TRBJ1-2; a possible D gene is TRBD1 (5 bases). Germline V gene sequence: CDR1 KGHSH, CDR2 LQKENI. The V end lost 4 bases, the J end lost 4 bases, and 13 bases lay between the germline ends. The CDR3 covers 14 residues. DNA of the CDR3: TGTGCCAGCTCACTAGGGGATTTAGTCTATGGCTACACCTTC. Amino acid sequence: CASSLGDLVYGYTF.

This clonotype was found a few times. The CDR3 is CASSFGGLAGELFF. In DNA, the CDR3 is TGTGCCAGCAGTTTTGGAGGTTTGGCCGGGGAGCTGTTTTTT. The gene calls are TRBV12-3 or TRBV12-4 and TRBJ2-2; tentatively, D is TRBD2 (5 bases). V lost 3 bases and J lost 6, with 11 bases in between. CDR3 length: 14 residues.

This clonotype has a count of ten or more. This chain joins TRBV9 and TRBJ2-7; D is unclear. The CDR3 is 15 amino acids. Germline-derived CDR1 and CDR2 are SGDLS and YYNGEE. V lost 0 bases and J 3 bases, leaving 13 bases between the germline ends. CDR3 in amino acids: CASSVATATNYEQYF. The CDR3 DNA reads TGTGCCAGCAGCGTAGCAACTGCGACCAACTACGAGCAGTACTTC. Filled out from reference TRBV9 and TRBJ2-7, the complete variable domain reads DSGVTQTPKHLITATGQRVTLRCSPRSGDLSVYWYQQSLDQGLQFLIQYYNGEERAKGNILERFSAQQFPDLHSELNLSSLELGDSALYFCASSVATATNYEQYFGPGTRLTVT.

In its sample, this clonotype was seen a few times. V gene TRBV5-1 combines with J gene TRBJ1-2; TRBD1 matches 9 bases. The CDR3 loop spans 15 amino acids. The V gene's germline CDR1 is SGHRS and CDR2 YFSETQ. V lost 3 bases, J lost 6 bases, and 9 bases stayed unmatched. The CDR3 sequence: CASSSPDRGRHGYTF. The CDR3 bases are TGCGCCAGCAGCTCACCGGACAGGGGACGTCATGGCTACACCTTC.

The chain uses TRBV29-1 and TRBJ2-5; 11 bases match TRBD2. V lost 7 bases, J lost 2 bases, and 0 bases stayed unmatched. Germline CDR1 reads SQVTM; CDR2 reads ANQGSEA. The length of the CDR3 is 12 residues. The CDR3 spells CSGLAGQETQYF. The CDR3 DNA sequence: TGCAGCGGACTAGCGGGGCAAGAGACCCAGTACTTC.

This clonotype was seen a handful of times. The chain joins TRBV7-2 to TRBJ1-5, with D maybe TRBD1 (5 bases). V shed 7 bases and J shed 2 bases, with 12 bases lying between them. Germline loops: CDR1 SGHTA, CDR2 FQGNSA. The CDR3 extends over 14 amino acids. The CDR3 sequence: CASTRWGGNQPQHF. The CDR3 nucleotides read TGTGCCAGCACTAGGTGGGGGGGCAATCAGCCCCAGCATTTT.

This clonotype was detected only a few times. J is TRBJ2-5 and V is TRBV5-6; 10 nucleotides align to TRBD2. The CDR3 consists of 16 residues. The junction had 7 bases not matched to a gene; V was cut back by 4 bases and J by 1 base. The V gene's germline CDR1 is SGHDT and CDR2 YYEEEE. The CDR3 loop is CASSGQRGGPQETQYF. The CDR3 bases are TGTGCCAGCAGCGGACAGCGGGGGGGCCCCCAAGAGACCCAGTACTTC. The full variable domain, its missing parts supplied by reference TRBV5-6 and TRBJ2-5, is DAGVTQSPTHLIKTRGQQVTLRCSPKSGHDTVSWYQQALGQGPQFIFQYYEEEERQRGNFPDRFSGHQFPNYSSELNVNALLLGDSALYLCASSGQRGGPQETQYFGPGTRLLVL.

This clonotype was counted between two and nine times. CDR3 loop: CSALSLGGGAGAQYF. The CDR3 region has the DNA TGCAGTGCTTTATCCCTAGGAGGGGGGGCCGGGGCGCAGTATTTT. The chain employs TRBV20-1 and TRBJ2-3; possibly TRBD2 for D (7 bases). CDR1 DFQATT and CDR2 SNEGSKA come from the germline V gene (reference sequence). Deletions cut 5 bases from V and 10 bases from J, with 25 bases between. CDR3 length: 15 amino acids.

This clonotype was detected only a few times. Written as DNA, the CDR3 is TGCGCCAGCAGCTTCAGGACAGGAAGGCGAACTAATGAGCAGTTCTTC. Translation: CASSFRTGRRTNEQFF. The chain combines TRBV5-1 with TRBJ2-1, with 7 bases fitting TRBD1. Looked up from germline, CDR1 is SGHRS and CDR2 is YFSETQ. This CDR3 is 16 amino acids long. Losses at the gene ends were 2 bases for V and 7 bases for J; bases not matched to a gene: 12. The whole variable domain, remainder taken from reference TRBV5-1 and TRBJ2-1, is KAGVTQTPRYLIKTRGQQVTLSCSPISGHRSVSWYQQTPGQGLQFLFEYFSETQRNKGNFPGRFSGRQFSNSRSEMNVSTLELGDSALYLCASSFRTGRRTNEQFFGPGTRLTVL.

This clonotype came up a few times. The V gene is TRBV7-9, the J gene TRBJ1-5; 11 bases align to TRBD1. V dropped 5 bases and J dropped 1; count of bases not matched to a gene: 1. Germline CDR1 SEHNR, CDR2 FQNEAQ (reference sequence). The CDR3 sequence is 15 residues long. The CDR3: CASSGQGASNQPQHF. The CDR3 nucleotides read TGTGCCAGCAGCGGACAGGGGGCGAGCAATCAGCCCCAGCATTTT.

This clonotype was picked up a small number of times. The J gene is TRBJ2-5, the V gene TRBV11-2; D is unclear. The germline V and J ends were trimmed by 2 bases and 4 bases, with 8 bases remaining between them. Germline V gives CDR1 SGHAT, CDR2 FQNNGV. The CDR3 runs 13 residues. CDR3 DNA: TGTGCCAGCAGCTTAATTAGGGTAGAGACCCAGTACTTC. Its translation: CASSLIRVETQYF.

The V and J genes are TRBV20-1 and TRBJ2-1; unclear D gene. Germline V gene sequence: CDR1 DFQATT, CDR2 SNEGSKA (reference sequence). The CDR3 is 12 amino acids. Trimming cost V 0 bases and J 9 bases, with 9 bases left between them. The CDR3 bases are TGCAGTGCTAGAGATCCGGGCCTTGAGCAGTTCTTC. It is translated as CSARDPGLEQFF.

The rearrangement uses TRBV20-1 and TRBJ2-1, with D unclear. The germline V gene encodes CDR1 DFQATT and CDR2 SNEGSKA (reference sequence). Trimming left V 4 bases short and J 4 bases short, with 11 bases between. The CDR3 sequence is 13 residues long. The CDR3 protein is CSAIIRTYNEQFF. Here the CDR3 DNA reads TGCAGTGCTATCATCAGAACGTACAATGAGCAGTTCTTC.

The chain is built from TRBV20-1 and TRBJ2-1; 13 nucleotides match TRBD2. V trimming: 5 bases; J trimming: 0 bases; junction bases outside the gene matches: 7. The CDR3 is made up of 17 amino acids. Germline-derived CDR1 and CDR2 are DFQATT and SNEGSKA (reference sequence). This CDR3 is CSALGLAGTSSYNEQFF. CDR3 DNA: TGCAGTGCTCTGGGACTAGCGGGGACAAGCTCCTACAATGAGCAGTTCTTC.

V is TRBV4-1 and J is TRBJ2-3, with a possible D match to TRBD2 (5 bases). V shed 1 base and J shed 1 base, with 9 bases lying between them. CDR3 size: 15 residues. Germline CDR1 reads MGHRA; CDR2 reads YSYEKL. The CDR3 region has the DNA TGCGCCAGCAGCCAAGTCGGGGTGGGCACAGATACGCAGTATTTT. Its translation: CASSQVGVGTDTQYF.

The J gene is TRBJ2-1, the V gene TRBV5-6; 8 positions agree with TRBD2. The CDR3 is made up of 16 amino acids. J gave up 6 bases and V 3 bases, and 11 bases lay outside the gene matches. CDR1 is SGHDT and CDR2 is YYEEEE in the germline V gene. CDR3 residues: CASSYQNGRAINEQFF. CDR3 in DNA: TGTGCCAGCAGCTACCAGAACGGGAGGGCCATCAATGAGCAGTTCTTC.

The chain couples TRBV6-5 to TRBJ2-2; D gene uncertain. The V gene lost 0 bases and the J gene lost 5 bases, with 10 bases spanning the gap. The V gene's germline CDR1 is MNHEY and CDR2 SVGAGI. The length of the CDR3 is 15 residues. CDR3 DNA: TGTGCCAGCAGTTACTCGACCCCCTTTACCGGGGAGCTGTTTTTT. Protein product: CASSYSTPFTGELFF.

This clonotype was picked up many times. V and J are TRBV24-1 and TRBJ1-5; D might be TRBD1 (6 bases). The CDR3 runs 14 residues. Trimming cost V 4 bases and J 7 bases, with 13 bases left between them. Germline loops: CDR1 KGHDR, CDR2 SFDVKD. In nucleotides, the CDR3 is TGTGCCACCAGTGAAAGGACAGTTAGCCAGCCCCAGCATTTT. Translated: CATSERTVSQPQHF.